The 13 T cell receptor beta chains in this list originate from one sample, sequenced in a study of long-term antiretroviral therapy in people with HIV. The assay, immunoSEQ v3.0, was run at survey level. Clones were sequenced by immunoSEQ multiplex PCR, and TCRdb holds only the in-frame ones, with some missing. The sample lists more than 11,000 clones, approximately 73% occurring once. The sequencing used unsorted PBMCs, collected 3.1 years after starting antiretroviral therapy. Source of these receptors: a man aged 40-49 years with HIV.

The chain has TRBV18 and TRBJ1-2; D unclear. V dropped 6 bases and J dropped 2 bases, with 13 bases sitting between them. In germline, CDR1 is KGHSH, CDR2 LQKENI. The CDR3 has 14 amino acids. For the CDR3, the DNA is TGTGCCAGCTCCTTCCTTGATCAGAACTATGGCTACACCTTC. This sequence encodes CASSFLDQNYGYTF.

V gene TRBV13 combines with J gene TRBJ2-7; D might be TRBD1 or TRBD2, each matching 5 bases. The CDR3 extends over 13 amino acids. Trimming cost V 5 bases and J 5 bases, with 13 bases left between them. The germline V gene has CDR1 PRHDT and CDR2 FYEKMQ (reference sequence). Here the CDR3 DNA reads TGTGCCAGCAGCCCCGGGGCCTGGAACGAGCAGTACTTC. Protein sequence: CASSPGAWNEQYF.

The J gene is TRBJ1-4, the V gene TRBV13, with D possibly matching TRBD1 (6 bases). CDR1 is PRHDT and CDR2 is FYEKMQ in the germline V gene (reference sequence). V was clipped by 5 bases and J by 3 bases, with 10 bases between them. The CDR3 spans 14 residues. Here the CDR3 reads CASSLGQSNEKLFF. CDR3 in DNA: TGTGCCAGCAGCCTCGGACAGTCTAATGAAAAACTGTTTTTT. The whole variable domain, remainder taken from reference TRBV13 and TRBJ1-4, is AAGVIQSPRHLIKEKRETATLKCYPIPRHDTVYWYQQGPGQDPQFLISFYEKMQSDKGSIPDRFSAQQFSDYHSELNMSSLELGDSALYFCASSLGQSNEKLFFGSGTQLSVL.

The CDR3 bases are TGTGCCTGGAGTGCGGGGACAGGGATTGTGAATGAGCAGTTCTTC. Amino acid sequence: CAWSAGTGIVNEQFF. This chain joins TRBV30 and TRBJ2-1; 9 bases are shared with TRBD1. V lost 1 base and J lost 7; bases outside the gene matches: 8. The CDR3 loop spans 15 amino acids. Per germline, CDR1 GTSNPN and CDR2 SVGIG (reference sequence).

This chain uses TRBV2 with TRBJ1-6; no reliable D call. Germline CDR1 SNHLY, CDR2 FYNNEI. V lost 6 bases and J lost 0, with 12 bases in between. The CDR3 length is 16 residues. For the CDR3, the DNA is TGTGCCAGCAGCGAATCCTATGGCTCCTATAATTCACCCCTCCACTTT. Translating gives CASSESYGSYNSPLHF. Full variable domain (remainder filled in from reference TRBV2 and TRBJ1-6): EPEVTQTPSHQVTQMGQEVILRCVPISNHLYFYWYRQILGQKVEFLVSFYNNEISEKSEIFDDQFSVERPDGSNFTLKIRSTKLEDSAMYFCASSESYGSYNSPLHFGNGTRLTVT.

The chain has TRBV18 and TRBJ1-2; D is perhaps TRBD1 (6 bases). The V end lost 6 bases, the J end lost 3 bases, and 11 bases lay between the germline ends. This CDR3 region has 13 residues. The germline V gene encodes CDR1 KGHSH and CDR2 LQKENI. CDR3 nucleotide sequence: TGTGCCAGCTCCCTTAGACAGGACTATGGCTACACCTTC. This encodes CASSLRQDYGYTF.

This sequence joins TRBV30 and TRBJ1-1, with 7 bases identical to TRBD1. V lost 1 base and J lost 6; bases outside the gene matches: 14. In germline, CDR1 is GTSNPN, CDR2 SVGIG (reference sequence). The CDR3 has 16 amino acids. The CDR3 sequence is CAWSGWDTGDPPEAFF. The CDR3 DNA reads TGTGCCTGGAGTGGATGGGATACAGGGGATCCTCCTGAAGCTTTCTTT.

This sequence joins TRBV12-5 and TRBJ2-3; 9 bases agree with TRBD1. CDR3 size: 15 residues. J was trimmed by 4 bases and V by 5 bases; bases with no gene match: 7. CDR1 is LGHNT and CDR2 is FRNRAP in the germline V gene. DNA for the CDR3: TGTGCTAGTGGTACCGGACAGGGGAGCGCAGATACGCAGTATTTT. The encoded protein is CASGTGQGSADTQYF.

The chain combines TRBV5-1 with TRBJ1-3, with D maybe TRBD1 (6 bases). The germline V gene has CDR1 SGHRS and CDR2 YFSETQ. The CDR3 loop spans 16 amino acids. V was shortened by 0 bases and J by 4 bases, with 14 bases between the two germline ends. The CDR3 here is CASSLEATGRGNTIYF. CDR3 sequence (DNA): TGCGCCAGCAGCTTGGAGGCAACAGGGCGGGGAAACACCATATATTTT.

The V gene is TRBV7-9, the J gene TRBJ1-1; TRBD1 might be the D (5 bases). This CDR3 has 16 amino acids. Trimming stripped 4 bases from V and 4 bases from J, with 19 bases between. Germline loops: CDR1 SEHNR, CDR2 FQNEAQ (reference sequence). The CDR3 here is CASSSPRGLKGTEAFF. DNA of the CDR3: TGTGCCAGCAGCTCCCCCCGGGGCCTTAAAGGCACTGAAGCTTTCTTT.

Only a few counts were recorded for this clone. The chain uses TRBV6-1 and TRBJ1-5; 8 positions match TRBD1. J gave up 6 bases and V 4 bases, and 5 bases lay outside the gene matches. The V gene's germline CDR1 is MNHNS and CDR2 SASEGT. The CDR3 spans 14 residues. The CDR3 sequence is CASSGTGQVQPQHF. CDR3 DNA: TGTGCCAGCAGTGGGACAGGGCAGGTTCAGCCCCAGCATTTT.

V is TRBV2 and J is TRBJ1-4; D gene ambiguous. The CDR3 is 15 amino acids. V was pared by 6 bases and J by 0 bases, with 11 bases between. CDR1 and CDR2 from the germline V gene are SNHLY and FYNNEI. CDR3: CASRYEWATNEKLFF. Written as DNA, the CDR3 is TGTGCCAGCAGATACGAGTGGGCAACTAATGAAAAACTGTTTTTT.

The rearrangement links TRBV11-3 to TRBJ1-1; D not certain. The CDR3 runs 16 residues. Germline loops: CDR1 SGHNT, CDR2 YENEEA. V was trimmed by 2 bases and J by 0 bases, leaving 13 bases between them. CDR3 region: CASSLPRAAMNTEAFF. The DNA of the CDR3 is TGTGCCAGCAGCTTACCCCGGGCGGCAATGAACACTGAAGCTTTCTTT.